The present T cell receptor beta chain was sequenced within a study of T-cell memory formation after mild COVID-19. TCRdb itself ran the 5' RACE reads through MiXCR, one entry per CDR3 protein. Among about 440,000 distinct CDR3 sequences listed, 15% to 25% were seen once. This CDR3 comprises 16 residues. V was clipped by 5 bases and J by 2 bases, with 16 bases between them. Germline CDR1 SGHTA, CDR2 FQGNSA. Study-level findings and limits: From day 15 to 85, contracting clones were balanced between CD4 and CD8, whereas later expanders leaned toward CD4+.

In regard to this clonotype: Its antigen is undetermined.

What was sequenced was PBMCs or a T cell subset sorted from them (not recorded which). This TCR came from an adult woman who had mild COVID-19 (a few samples of this study predate the infection). Cell type and time point are not known. This chain uses TRBV7-2 with TRBJ1-5, with D maybe TRBD1 (5 bases). This chain's CDR3 is CASSPEGELGNQPQHF. The CDR3 nucleotides read TGTGCCAGCAGCCCAGAAGGGGAATTGGGCAATCAGCCCCAGCATTTT.